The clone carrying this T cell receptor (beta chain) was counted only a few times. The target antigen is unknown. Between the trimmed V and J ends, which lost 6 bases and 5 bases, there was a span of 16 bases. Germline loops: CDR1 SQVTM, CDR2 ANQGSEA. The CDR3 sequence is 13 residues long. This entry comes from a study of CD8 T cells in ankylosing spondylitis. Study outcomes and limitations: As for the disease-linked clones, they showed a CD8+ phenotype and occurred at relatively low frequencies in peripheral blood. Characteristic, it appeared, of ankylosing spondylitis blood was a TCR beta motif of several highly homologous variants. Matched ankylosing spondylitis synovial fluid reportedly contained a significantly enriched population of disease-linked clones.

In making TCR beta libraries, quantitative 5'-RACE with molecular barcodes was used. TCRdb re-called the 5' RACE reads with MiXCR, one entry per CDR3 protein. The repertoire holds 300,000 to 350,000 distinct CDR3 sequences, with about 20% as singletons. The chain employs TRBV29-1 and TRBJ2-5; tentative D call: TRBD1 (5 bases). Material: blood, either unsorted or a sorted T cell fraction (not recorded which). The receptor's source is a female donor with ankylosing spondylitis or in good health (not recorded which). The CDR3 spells CSVHETVRETQYF. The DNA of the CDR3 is TGCAGCGTCCACGAGACAGTTAGGGAGACCCAGTACTTC.